These T cell receptor beta chains were read from a single sample in a study of PD-1 blockade in mismatch repair-deficient tumors. Libraries were prepared by immunoSEQ multiplex PCR; TCRdb keeps only in-frame clonotypes and omits some of them. The sample lists 120,000 or so clones; about 88% were seen once. The material sequenced was peripheral blood, taken 44 weeks after starting pembrolizumab. The origin of the receptors is an adult with mismatch repair-deficient cancer. CDR3s include the opening cysteine and the closing phenylalanine or tryptophan. D genes are given only for firm matches. Clone size is shown for a subset of rows, as once, few, many or a class of expanded clone.

NA	NA	TRBV28	TRBJ1-2	TGTGCCAGCAGCTACAGCTATGGCTACACCTTC	CASSYSYGYTF
NA	NA	TRBV5-1	TRBJ1-5	TGCGCCAGCAGCTTGGTAGTAGGACAGCCCCAGCATTTT	CASSLVVGQPQHF
NA	NA	TRBV28	TRBJ1-1	TGTGCCAGCAGCTGGGGGAACACTGAAGCTTTCTTT	CASSWGNTEAFF
few	NA	TRBV9	TRBJ1-3	TGTGCCAGCAATCCGGGTAGCTCTGGAAACACCATATATTTT	CASNPGSSGNTIYF
NA	TRBD2	TRBV2	TRBJ2-4	TGTGCCAGCAGAGCGGGACTGGCCAAAAACATTCAGTACTTC	CASRAGLAKNIQYF
NA	TRBD2	TRBV9	TRBJ2-1	TGTGCCAGCAGCGTAACCGCGGGAGGGCCGTATGAGCAGTTCTTC	CASSVTAGGPYEQFF
NA	TRBD2	TRBV13	TRBJ2-7	TGTGCCAGCAGCTTAGGAGGGGCTAGCGGGAGTGGGACCTACGAGCAGTACTTC	CASSLGGASGSGTYEQYF
NA	TRBD1	TRBV7-8	TRBJ1-5	TGTGCCAGCAACGACAGGGTAGGCAATCAGCCCCAGCATTTT	CASNDRVGNQPQHF
NA	NA	TRBV11-1	TRBJ2-7	TGTGCCAGCAGCTTAGAAGTGCCCGGGAGCCCGTCCTACGAGCAGTACTTC	CASSLEVPGSPSYEQYF
NA	TRBD2	TRBV5-1	TRBJ2-2	TGCGCCAGCAGCTCGGAAGGACTAGCGGGGCCCACCGGGGAGCTGTTTTTT	CASSSEGLAGPTGELFF
once	NA	TRBV29-1	TRBJ2-5	TGCAGCGTTAAAGACAGGGAGACCCAGTACTTC	CSVKDRETQYF
NA	NA	TRBV19	TRBJ2-2	TGTGCCAGTAAAGAACAGGGCGCCGGGGAGCTGTTTTTT	CASKEQGAGELFF
NA	NA	TRBV5-8	TRBJ2-7	TGTGCCAGCAGCCCTGAGGACTCGGACTCCTACGAGCAGTACTTC	CASSPEDSDSYEQYF
NA	TRBD1	TRBV5-1	TRBJ2-1	TGCGCCAGCAGCTCCGGACAGGGCCTTTACAATGAGCAGTTCTTC	CASSSGQGLYNEQFF
few	NA	TRBV5-6	TRBJ2-7	TGTGCCAGCACCGGAGGGGCAGGGGCCTACGAGCAGTACTTC	CASTGGAGAYEQYF
few	TRBD1	TRBV10-2	TRBJ1-2	TGCGCCAGCAGTGCAGGGACAGGGGGTAACTATGGCTACACCTTC	CASSAGTGGNYGYTF
NA	TRBD2	TRBV5-8	TRBJ2-1	TGTGCCAGCAGCTTACTGTATAGACTAGCGAGCTCCTACAATGAGCAGTTCTTC	CASSLLYRLASSYNEQFF
few	NA	TRBV6-5	TRBJ2-2	TGTGCCAGCAGTTACGGATTAACCGGGGAGCTGTTTTTT	CASSYGLTGELFF
NA	TRBD1	TRBV4-1	TRBJ1-2	TGCGCCAGCAGCCAAGAGGGGCAGGGGGCAGGGATCACCTTC	CASSQEGQGAGITF
once	NA	TRBV6-1	TRBJ2-7	TGTGCCAGCAGCTACACTCCCTACGAGCAGTACTTC	CASSYTPYEQYF
once	NA	TRBV7-2	TRBJ2-7	TGTGCCAGCAGACGGACTGGGTCCAACGAGCAGTACTTC	CASRRTGSNEQYF
once	NA	TRBV15	TRBJ1-1	TGTGCCACCAGCAGAGTTGGAGGGGAGGGGAACACTGAAGCTTTCTTT	CATSRVGGEGNTEAFF
NA	NA	TRBV27	TRBJ1-2	TGTGCCAGCAGTTTGAGCGGGCTCTATGGCTACACCTTC	CASSLSGLYGYTF
many	TRBD2	TRBV19	TRBJ2-3	TGTGCCAGTAGAGGGACTAGCGTGTTGGGCACAGATACGCAGTATTTT	CASRGTSVLGTDTQYF
few	NA	TRBV11-2	TRBJ2-7	TGTGCCAGCAGCTCCCTTTTAGACTACGAGCAGTACTTC	CASSSLLDYEQYF
NA	NA	TRBV21-1	TRBJ1-1	TGTGCCAGCATCATCCAAGGGTTTTCGGGTGACACTGAAGCTTTCTTT	CASIIQGFSGDTEAFF
NA	NA	TRBV19	TRBJ2-1	TGTGCCAGTAGTATAGATCGTAACGGGGCGAGGACAATGGTAGAGCAGTTCTTC	CASSIDRNGARTMVEQFF
NA	NA	TRBV5-1	TRBJ2-4	TGCGCCAGCAGCTTGCTGGGGGGGCTAGCCAAAAACATTCAGTACTTC	CASSLLGGLAKNIQYF
few	NA	TRBV6-1	TRBJ1-2	TGTGCCAGCAGTGATGACCAGCTCACTAACTATGGCTACACCTTC	CASSDDQLTNYGYTF
NA	NA	TRBV4-3	TRBJ2-3	TGCGCCAGCAGCCAGGAACCGGGACCCGACGCGCAGTATTTT	CASSQEPGPDAQYF
NA	TRBD1	TRBV28	TRBJ1-2	TGTGCCAGCAGTTTCAACCGGGACAGCCCCTATGGCTACACCTTC	CASSFNRDSPYGYTF
NA	NA	TRBV11-2	TRBJ2-7	TGTGCCAGCAGCTTAGCTGGGACCGAGCAGTACTTC	CASSLAGTEQYF
NA	TRBD2	TRBV4-2	TRBJ2-2	TGTGCCAGCAGCCAAGAAGAGGTCAGGCTAGCGGGAGGAAAAACCGGGGAGCTGTTTTTT	CASSQEEVRLAGGKTGELFF
NA	TRBD2	TRBV19	TRBJ2-3	TGTGCCAGTAGTATCGGACTAGCTCAACGGGCAGATACGCAGTATTTT	CASSIGLAQRADTQYF
NA	TRBD2	TRBV5-1	TRBJ2-1	TGCGCCAGCAGCCCTAGCGGGAGCTCCTACAATGAGCAGTTCTTC	CASSPSGSSYNEQFF
NA	NA	TRBV5-1	TRBJ2-7	TGCGCCAGCAGCTTGGTATCGGGGGTAGGTCACTCCTACGAGCAGTACTTC	CASSLVSGVGHSYEQYF
NA	TRBD1	TRBV11-2	TRBJ1-1	TGTGCCAGCAGCTCGGGACAGGCCAACACTGAAGCTTTCTTT	CASSSGQANTEAFF
NA	NA	TRBV28	TRBJ2-1	TGTGCCAGCAGTTTTTACTCCTACAATGAGCAGTTCTTC	CASSFYSYNEQFF
NA	NA	TRBV27	TRBJ2-7	TGTGCCAGCAGTTTAACAGGGCTCCCCTACGAGCAGTACTTC	CASSLTGLPYEQYF
NA	TRBD2	TRBV9	TRBJ2-1	TGTGCCAGCAGCGGGTCAGCGGGAGAAGCAAAAAATGAGCAGTTCTTC	CASSGSAGEAKNEQFF
NA	TRBD1	TRBV7-9	TRBJ2-7	TGTGCCAGCAGCCAACAGGGGGCTTACGAGCAGTACTTC	CASSQQGAYEQYF
NA	NA	TRBV27	TRBJ2-2	TGTGCCAGCACCCAGGGACGGACCACCGGGGAGCTGTTTTTT	CASTQGRTTGELFF
NA	TRBD1	TRBV4-1	TRBJ2-3	TGCGCCAGCAGCCAACCGTACGAATTTGCTGAAGGACAGGGGGCGCCGGCAGATACGCAGTATTTT	CASSQPYEFAEGQGAPADTQYF
NA	TRBD2	TRBV6-4	TRBJ2-2	TGTGCCAGCAGTGACTCCGGCGGGAGTGGCACCGGGGAGCTGTTTTTT	CASSDSGGSGTGELFF
NA	NA	TRBV5-1	TRBJ2-1	TGCGCCAGCAGCTCGGGACTCCTATTCCTGGGGAATGAGCAGTTCTTC	CASSSGLLFLGNEQFF
NA	NA	TRBV10-2	TRBJ2-1	TGCGCCAGCAGTGGGGGGGCAAAGTCCTACAATGAGCAGTTCTTC	CASSGGAKSYNEQFF
NA	NA	TRBV19	TRBJ2-2	TGTGCCAGTAGTATTAAAGCCATGACGGGGGAGCTGTTTTTT	CASSIKAMTGELFF